This record concerns one T cell receptor beta chain sequence. These data are taken from a study of CD8 T cells in ankylosing spondylitis. The length of the CDR3 is 13 residues. V was shortened by 0 bases and J by 4 bases, with 9 bases between the two germline ends. CDR1 DFQATT and CDR2 SNEGSKA come from the germline V gene (reference sequence). TCRdb redid the calling of the 5' RACE reads with MiXCR, one entry per CDR3 protein. The sample has about 130,000 distinct CDR3 sequences; approximately 14% are singletons. The sequenced sample consisted of blood, either unsorted or a sorted T cell fraction (not recorded which). The chain joins TRBV20-1 to TRBJ2-5; D is possibly TRBD2 (6 bases). This receptor was identified in a female donor with ankylosing spondylitis or in good health (not recorded which). CDR3 in DNA: TGCAGTGCTAGAGATACTAGCCGAGAGACCCAGTACTTC. This translates into CSARDTSRETQYF.